The 8 T cell receptor beta chains below come from one sample, sequenced in a study of cytomegalovirus exposure and HLA in healthy donors. PCR involved 60 Vbeta and 13 Jbeta primers. Assay used: immunoSEQ multiplex PCR; TCRdb lists only in-frame clones, some missing. The sample holds 120,000 to 150,000 clones; roughly 80% are singletons and the top ten take 1.5% to 2%. Sequencing used PBMCs. These receptors were taken from a female donor in good health and CMV-seronegative.

This chain connects TRBV15 to TRBJ1-1, with a possible D match to TRBD1 (6 bases). Germline-derived CDR1 and CDR2 are LNHNV and YYDKDF (reference sequence). This CDR3 comprises 15 residues. The V end lost 0 bases, the J end lost 3 bases, and 11 bases lay between the germline ends. CDR3 DNA sequence: TGTGCCACCAGCAGAGATAGTTGGACAGACACTGAAGCTTTCTTT. Its translation: CATSRDSWTDTEAFF.

The V gene is TRBV28, the J gene TRBJ2-1, with TRBD2 matching 7 bases. The trim removed 6 bases at V and 3 bases at J, leaving 11 bases unmatched. Germline V gives CDR1 MDHEN, CDR2 SYDVKM. This CDR3 has 16 amino acids. The CDR3 spells CASSSPSAGYYNEQFF. CDR3 nucleotides: TGTGCCAGCAGCTCGCCCTCAGCGGGGTACTACAATGAGCAGTTCTTC.

This chain links TRBV11-2 with TRBJ1-5; no reliable D call. Trimming pared 0 bases from V and 2 bases from J, leaving 14 bases between. Germline CDR1 SGHAT, CDR2 FQNNGV. CDR3 size: 17 residues. CDR3 DNA sequence: TGTGCCAGCAGCTTAGATTCGTGGGTAGCCGGCAATCAGCCCCAGCATTTT. Amino acids: CASSLDSWVAGNQPQHF.

V and J are TRBV19 and TRBJ1-2; TRBD1 matches 7 bases. Germline CDR1 LNHDA, CDR2 SQIVND (reference sequence). Trimming cost V 7 bases and J 0 bases; bases outside gene matches: 8. The CDR3 is 15 residues long. The CDR3 DNA reads TGTGCCAGTATAGAGGGCACAGGGGCTAACTATGGCTACACCTTC. As protein: CASIEGTGANYGYTF.

A note on this clone: Relative to the germline gene, one junction end is altered; a read error may explain this. The chain links TRBV13 to TRBJ2-5, with TRBD2 matching over 8 bases. The CDR3 has 14 residues. Germline V lookup: CDR1 PRHDT, CDR2 FYEKMQ (reference sequence). The CDR3 protein is CASRVAGTQGTQYF. The CDR3 DNA is TGTGCCAGCAGAGTAGCGGGGACGCAAGGGACCCAGTACTTC.

This chain joins TRBV10-1 and TRBJ2-7, with TRBD1 matching 9 bases. The V gene's germline CDR1 is WNHNN and CDR2 SYGVQD (reference sequence). Trimming took 6 bases from V and 5 from J; bases not matched to a gene: 14. The CDR3 sequence is 16 residues long. The CDR3 DNA reads TGCGCCAGCAGCGCAAATTCCGGGACAGGGTGGCACGAGCAGTACTTC. Amino acids: CASSANSGTGWHEQYF.

V gene TRBV28 combines with J gene TRBJ2-5; 11 bases agree with TRBD2. The trim removed 3 bases at V and 4 bases at J, leaving 10 bases unmatched. This CDR3 has 17 amino acids. Germline CDR1 reads MDHEN; CDR2 reads SYDVKM. The CDR3: CASSFSTLAGVGETQYF. The DNA for the CDR3 is TGTGCCAGCAGTTTCTCTACACTAGCGGGAGTAGGAGAGACCCAGTACTTC.

The sample holds a few counts of this clone. The V call is TRBV7-6, the J call TRBJ1-1; D is uncertain. The ends were cut back, 1 base at V and 4 bases at J, with 13 bases in the middle. From germline, CDR1 is SGHVS and CDR2 FNYEAQ. The CDR3 sequence is 15 residues long. CDR3 region: CASSLGAGGGTEAFF. For the CDR3, the DNA is TGTGCCAGCAGCTTAGGGGCGGGTGGCGGCACTGAAGCTTTCTTT.